This T cell receptor beta chain is drawn from a study of response to subunit inactivated influenza vaccine. TCRdb recomputed calls from the RT-PCR reads with MiXCR, one row per CDR3 protein. The data show approximately 500,000 distinct CDR3 sequences, over 10% seen once. About this clonotype itself: What it binds is not known.

Overall study findings and caveats: Authors suggested each seasonal influenza vaccination recruits few new T cells.

The receptor was derived from a man aged 50 to 60 who received an inactivated influenza vaccine. The sample was PBMCs from blood, taken 45 days after vaccination.

In DNA, the CDR3 is TGTGCCAGCAGTTTAGAAACAGGGCGTTATAGCAATCAGCCCCAGCATTTT. Translating it yields CASSLETGRYSNQPQHF. The J gene is TRBJ1-5, the V gene TRBV28, with a weak D call TRBD1 (6 bases). Between the trimmed V and J ends, which lost 2 bases and 0 bases, there was a span of 14 bases. The CDR3 length is 17 residues. CDR1 is MDHEN, CDR2 SYDVKM, per germline.